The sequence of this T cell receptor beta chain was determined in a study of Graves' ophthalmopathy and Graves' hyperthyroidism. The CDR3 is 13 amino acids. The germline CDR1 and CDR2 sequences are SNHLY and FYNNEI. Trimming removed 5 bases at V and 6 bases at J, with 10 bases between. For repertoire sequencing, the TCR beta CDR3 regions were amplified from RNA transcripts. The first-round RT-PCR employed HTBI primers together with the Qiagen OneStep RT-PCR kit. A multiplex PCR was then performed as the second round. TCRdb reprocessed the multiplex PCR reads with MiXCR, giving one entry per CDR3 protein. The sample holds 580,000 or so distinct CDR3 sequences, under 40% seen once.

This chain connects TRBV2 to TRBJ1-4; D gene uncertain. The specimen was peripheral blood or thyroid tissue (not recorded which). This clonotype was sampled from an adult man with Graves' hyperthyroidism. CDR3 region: CASSSEKDEKLFF. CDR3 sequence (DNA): TGTGCCAGCAGTTCGGAGAAGGATGAAAAACTGTTTTTT.